The 6 T cell receptor beta chains below come from one sample, sequenced in a study of blood T cell repertoires in COVID-19. Assay: immunoSEQ multiplex PCR; the TCRdb copy retains only in-frame clones and omits some. This table has 160,000 or so clones, roughly 90% appearing once. The sample was peripheral blood. The receptors stem from a man aged 55 to 70 with acute or convalescent COVID-19.

The chain combines TRBV6-6 with TRBJ2-1; TRBD2 matches 7 bases. Trimming cost V 4 bases and J 4 bases; bases outside gene matches: 4. The CDR3 covers 14 residues. Germline-derived CDR1 and CDR2 are MNHNY and SVGAGI (reference sequence). The CDR3 loop is CASSLDGGYNEQFF. The CDR3 DNA sequence: TGTGCCAGCAGTTTAGACGGGGGGTACAATGAGCAGTTCTTC.

The J gene is TRBJ2-6, the V gene TRBV6-5; D remains unclear. CDR3 length: 14 amino acids. Germline CDR1 and CDR2: MNHEY and SVGAGI. The V end was cut by 6 bases, the J end by 0 bases, with 6 bases between. As DNA, the CDR3 is TGTGCCAGCAGGCGAATCTCTGGGGCCAACGTCCTGACTTTC. This translates into CASRRISGANVLTF.

The J gene is TRBJ2-7, the V gene TRBV30; TRBD1 might be the D (6 bases). The germline V gene has CDR1 GTSNPN and CDR2 SVGIG (reference sequence). V lost 2 bases and J 0 bases, leaving 11 bases between the germline ends. The CDR3 is 14 amino acids. This chain's CDR3 is CAWSLPGVSYEQYF. The CDR3 nucleotides read TGTGCCTGGAGTCTACCAGGGGTCTCCTACGAGCAGTACTTC.

With respect to this clone: One junction end disagrees with the germline gene, perhaps due to a read error. The gene calls are TRBV18 and TRBJ2-7, with 9 bases that match TRBD1. The CDR3 consists of 15 residues. CDR1 and CDR2 from the germline V gene are KGHSH and LQKENI. The CDR3 loop is CASSPRDRASHEQYF. CDR3 sequence (DNA): TGTGCCAGCTCACCTCGGGACAGGGCCTCCCACGAGCAGTACTTC.

V usage is TRBV27 and J usage is TRBJ2-1; no clear D. The CDR3 sequence is 13 residues long. Trimming shortened V by 5 bases and J by 6 bases, and 11 bases separated the two germline ends. Germline loops: CDR1 MNHEY, CDR2 SMNVEV (reference sequence). CDR3 sequence: CASSPRISNEQFF. CDR3 bases: TGTGCCAGCAGTCCGCGGATTTCCAATGAGCAGTTCTTC.

V usage is TRBV9 and J usage is TRBJ2-2; 10 bases line up with TRBD1. The V gene's germline CDR1 is SGDLS and CDR2 YYNGEE. The CDR3 totals 15 residues. With V trimmed by 2 bases and J by 4 bases, 2 bases remained unmatched. The CDR3: CASSVRDRGTGELFF. The CDR3 DNA sequence: TGTGCCAGCAGCGTTAGGGACAGGGGCACCGGGGAGCTGTTTTTT. The complete variable domain, with remaining parts taken from reference TRBV9 and TRBJ2-2, reads DSGVTQTPKHLITATGQRVTLRCSPRSGDLSVYWYQQSLDQGLQFLIQYYNGEERAKGNILERFSAQQFPDLHSELNLSSLELGDSALYFCASSVRDRGTGELFFGEGSRLTVL.